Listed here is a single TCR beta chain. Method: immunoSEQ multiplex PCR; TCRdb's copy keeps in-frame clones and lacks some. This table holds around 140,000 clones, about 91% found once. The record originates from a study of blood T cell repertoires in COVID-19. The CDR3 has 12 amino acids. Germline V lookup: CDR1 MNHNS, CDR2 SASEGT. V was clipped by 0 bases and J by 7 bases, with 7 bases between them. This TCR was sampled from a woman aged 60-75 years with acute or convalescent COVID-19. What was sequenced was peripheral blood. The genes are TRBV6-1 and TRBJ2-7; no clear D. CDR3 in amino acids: CASSEAQTEQYF. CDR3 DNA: TGTGCCAGCAGTGAAGCTCAGACAGAGCAGTACTTC.